This T cell receptor (beta chain) was sequenced during a study of T cells in Graves' hyperthyroidism and ophthalmopathy. Study-wide results and limits: Separation of ophthalmopathy from stable hyperthyroidism was achieved by a 13 V-J model.

This clonotype appeared many times. As yet, its antigen is unknown. TCR beta CDR3 regions were amplified from RNA transcripts. Researchers ran a first-round RT-PCR on the TCR CDR3 using the HTBI primer set. TCRdb redid the calling of the multiplex PCR reads with MiXCR, one entry per CDR3 protein. Among over 250,000 distinct CDR3 sequences listed, approximately 15% were seen once. The CDR3 totals 14 residues. V lost 5 bases, J lost 2 bases, and 10 bases lay in between. CDR1 MNHNS and CDR2 SASEGT come from the germline V gene. The sequence derives from a woman aged 55-69 years with Graves' ophthalmopathy. The chain has TRBV6-1 and TRBJ2-1, with no clear D. The source material was blood. The CDR3: CASSFNRAYNEQFF. CDR3 coding DNA: TGTGCCAGCAGTTTCAACCGGGCCTACAATGAGCAGTTCTTC.